This T cell receptor (beta chain) stems from a study of T cells in tuberculosis. Trimming cost V 3 bases and J 2 bases; bases outside gene matches: 6. The length of the CDR3 is 16 residues. From germline, CDR1 is LGHNT and CDR2 FRNRAP. TCRdb's table, derived via immunoSEQ multiplex PCR, lists solely in-frame clones and lacks some. The profile covers 20,000 to 25,000 clones, with 97% appearing a single time and roughly 6.2% taken by the ten largest. The material sequenced was PBMCs. This receptor was identified in a donor aged 10-29 years with latent tuberculosis or without tuberculosis infection. V and J are TRBV12-5 and TRBJ2-3; the match to TRBD2 covers 9 bases. CDR3 sequence reads: CASGFAPSGDTDTQYF. The CDR3 nucleotides read TGTGCTAGTGGTTTTGCGCCTAGCGGGGACACAGATACGCAGTATTTT.